This T cell receptor beta chain was obtained from a study of long-term antiretroviral therapy in people with HIV. General study findings and limits: Adherence to ART, viral resistance and therapy changes lacked any data.

Remarks on this clone: What it binds is unknown.

Trimming shortened V by 3 bases and J by 2 bases, and 11 bases separated the two germline ends. CDR1 is MDHEN, CDR2 SYDVKM, per germline. The CDR3 is 15 amino acids. Survey level was the resolution at which the v3.0 immunoSEQ assay ran. Assay used: immunoSEQ multiplex PCR; TCRdb lists only in-frame clones, some missing. The table includes over 25,000 clones, 93% detected once. V gene TRBV28 combines with J gene TRBJ1-5; perhaps TRBD1 as D (6 bases). This TCR was sampled from a middle-aged man with HIV. The sample here was unsorted PBMCs, taken 6.2 years after starting antiretroviral therapy. CDR3 sequence (DNA): TGTGCCAGCAGTTTCCCAGGGGTAGGCAATCAGCCCCAGCATTTT. Encoded protein: CASSFPGVGNQPQHF.